This T cell receptor (beta chain) was identified in a study of blood T cells in healthy people across ages. Together with a sample-barcoded 5' primer, a J-beta primer mix was included in a second PCR lasting 7 to 11 cycles. TCRdb called the 5' RACE reads again in MiXCR, with one record for every CDR3 protein. The profile shows roughly 1,500,000 distinct CDR3 sequences, about 32% of them singletons. This clonotype was observed many times. Germline lookup yields CDR1 SGHRS and CDR2 YFSETQ. Trimming removed 3 bases from V and 3 bases from J; junction bases left unmatched: 6. The length of the CDR3 is 15 residues.

The chain carries TRBV5-1 and TRBJ2-3; 8 bases agree with TRBD2. Sequenced: blood. The receptor was isolated from a woman in her twenties or thirties in good health. The CDR3, as DNA: TGCGCCAGCAGCTCGATTAGCGGGATGACAGATACGCAGTATTTT. It specifies CASSSISGMTDTQYF.